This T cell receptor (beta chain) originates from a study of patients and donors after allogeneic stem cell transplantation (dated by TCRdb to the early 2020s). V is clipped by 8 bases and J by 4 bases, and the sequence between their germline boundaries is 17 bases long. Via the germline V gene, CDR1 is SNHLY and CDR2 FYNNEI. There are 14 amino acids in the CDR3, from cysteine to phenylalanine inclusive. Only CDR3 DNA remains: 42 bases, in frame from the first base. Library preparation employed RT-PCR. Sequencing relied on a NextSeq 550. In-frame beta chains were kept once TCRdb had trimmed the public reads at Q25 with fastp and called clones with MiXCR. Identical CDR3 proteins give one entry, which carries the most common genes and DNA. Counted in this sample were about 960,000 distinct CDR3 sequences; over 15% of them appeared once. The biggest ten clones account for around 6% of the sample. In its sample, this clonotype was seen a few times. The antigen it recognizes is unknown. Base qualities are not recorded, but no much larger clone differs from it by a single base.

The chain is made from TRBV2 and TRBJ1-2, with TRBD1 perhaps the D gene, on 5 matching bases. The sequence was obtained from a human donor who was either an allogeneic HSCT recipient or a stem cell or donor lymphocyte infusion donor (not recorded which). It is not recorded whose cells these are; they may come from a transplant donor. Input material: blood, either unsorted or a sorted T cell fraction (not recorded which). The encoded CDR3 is CASRPVSGSYGYTF. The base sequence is TGTGCCAGCCGGCCTGTCTCAGGGAGCTATGGCTACACCTTC.